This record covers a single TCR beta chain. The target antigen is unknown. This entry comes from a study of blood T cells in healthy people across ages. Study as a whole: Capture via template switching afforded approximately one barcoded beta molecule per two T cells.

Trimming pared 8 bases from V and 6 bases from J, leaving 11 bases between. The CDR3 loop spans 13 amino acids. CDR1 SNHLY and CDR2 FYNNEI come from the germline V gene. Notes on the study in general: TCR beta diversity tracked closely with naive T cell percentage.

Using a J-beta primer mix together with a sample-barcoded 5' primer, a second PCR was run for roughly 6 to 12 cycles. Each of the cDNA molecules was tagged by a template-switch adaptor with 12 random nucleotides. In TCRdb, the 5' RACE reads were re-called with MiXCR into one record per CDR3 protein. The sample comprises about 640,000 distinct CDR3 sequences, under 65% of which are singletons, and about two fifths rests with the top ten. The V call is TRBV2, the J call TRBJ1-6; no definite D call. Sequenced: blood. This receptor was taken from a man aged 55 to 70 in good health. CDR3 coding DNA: TGTGCCAGCGCGGGTGAGGGTAATTCACCCCTCCACTTT. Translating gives CASAGEGNSPLHF.